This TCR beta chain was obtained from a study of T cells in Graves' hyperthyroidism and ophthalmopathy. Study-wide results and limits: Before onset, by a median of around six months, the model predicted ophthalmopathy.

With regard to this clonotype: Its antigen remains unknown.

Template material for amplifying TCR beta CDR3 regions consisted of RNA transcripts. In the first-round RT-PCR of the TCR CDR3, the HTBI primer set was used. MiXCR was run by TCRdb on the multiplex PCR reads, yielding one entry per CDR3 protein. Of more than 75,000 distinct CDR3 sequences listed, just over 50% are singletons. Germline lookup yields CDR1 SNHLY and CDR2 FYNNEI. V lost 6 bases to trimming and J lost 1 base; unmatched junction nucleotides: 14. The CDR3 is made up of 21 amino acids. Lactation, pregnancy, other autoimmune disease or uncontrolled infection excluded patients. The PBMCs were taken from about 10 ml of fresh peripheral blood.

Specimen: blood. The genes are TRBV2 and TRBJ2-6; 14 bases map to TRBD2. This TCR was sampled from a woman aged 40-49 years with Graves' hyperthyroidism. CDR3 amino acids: CASSPNPGLAGVISGANVLTF. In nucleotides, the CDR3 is TGTGCCAGCAGCCCGAACCCGGGACTAGCGGGAGTTATTTCTGGGGCCAACGTCCTGACTTTC.